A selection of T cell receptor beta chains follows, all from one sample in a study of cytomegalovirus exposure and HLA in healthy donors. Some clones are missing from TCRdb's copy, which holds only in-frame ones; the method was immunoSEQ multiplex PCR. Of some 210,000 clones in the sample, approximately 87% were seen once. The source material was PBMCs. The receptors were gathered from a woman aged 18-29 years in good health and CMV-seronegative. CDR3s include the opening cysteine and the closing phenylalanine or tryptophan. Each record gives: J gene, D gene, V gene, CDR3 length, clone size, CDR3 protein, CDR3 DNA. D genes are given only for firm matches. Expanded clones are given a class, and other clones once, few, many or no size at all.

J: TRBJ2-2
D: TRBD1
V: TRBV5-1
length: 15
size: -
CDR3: CASSLEQGAVGELFF
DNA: TGCGCCAGCAGCTTGGAACAGGGGGCTGTCGGGGAGCTGTTTTTT

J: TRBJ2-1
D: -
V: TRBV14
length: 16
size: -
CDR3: CASSPGGQGGYNEQFF
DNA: TGTGCCAGCAGCCCCGGTGGGCAGGGGGGATACAATGAGCAGTTCTTC

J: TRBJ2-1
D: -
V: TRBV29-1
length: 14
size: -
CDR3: CSATGTRGANEQFF
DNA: TGCAGCGCTACCGGGACACGGGGGGCCAATGAGCAGTTCTTC

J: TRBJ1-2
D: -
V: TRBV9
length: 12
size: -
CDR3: CASSDHRDGYTF
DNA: TGTGCCAGCAGTGACCACAGGGATGGCTACACCTTC

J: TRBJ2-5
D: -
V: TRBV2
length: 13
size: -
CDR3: CASKGGGQETQYF
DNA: TGTGCCAGCAAGGGGGGAGGCCAAGAGACCCAGTACTTC

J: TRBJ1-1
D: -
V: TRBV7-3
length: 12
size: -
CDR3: CASSLGGSEAFF
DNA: TGTGCCAGCAGCTTAGGGGGAAGTGAAGCTTTCTTT

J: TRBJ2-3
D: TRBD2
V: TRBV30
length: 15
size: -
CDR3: CAWGRTSGSTDTQYF
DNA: TGTGCCTGGGGGAGGACTAGCGGGAGCACAGATACGCAGTATTTT

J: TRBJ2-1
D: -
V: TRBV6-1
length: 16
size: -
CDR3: CASSDYTLAIYNEQFF
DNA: TGTGCCAGCAGTGATTACACCCTAGCCATCTACAATGAGCAGTTCTTC

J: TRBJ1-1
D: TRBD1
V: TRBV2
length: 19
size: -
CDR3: CASSPYPGTGLLGNTEAFF
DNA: TGTGCCAGCAGCCCCTATCCCGGGACAGGGCTTTTGGGGAACACTGAAGCTTTCTTT

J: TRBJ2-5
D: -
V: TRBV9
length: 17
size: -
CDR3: CASSGSRESSLQETQYF
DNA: TGTGCCAGCAGCGGTTCCAGGGAATCGTCCTTACAAGAGACCCAGTACTTC

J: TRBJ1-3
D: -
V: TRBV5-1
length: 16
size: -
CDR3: CASSLVGQISGNTIYF
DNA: TGCGCCAGCAGCTTGGTCGGGCAGATCTCTGGAAACACCATATATTTT

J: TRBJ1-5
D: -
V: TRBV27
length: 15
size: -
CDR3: CASSPRLVRDQPQHF
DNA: TGTGCCAGCAGTCCTCGACTCGTGAGGGATCAGCCCCAGCATTTT

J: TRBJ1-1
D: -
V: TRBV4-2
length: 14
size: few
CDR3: CASSLLDGNTEAFF
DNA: TGTGCCAGCAGCCTTCTCGACGGGAACACTGAAGCTTTCTTT

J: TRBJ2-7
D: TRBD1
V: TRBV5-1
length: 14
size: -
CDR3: CASSSGQGAYEQYF
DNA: TGCGCCAGCAGCTCCGGACAGGGGGCGTACGAGCAGTACTTC

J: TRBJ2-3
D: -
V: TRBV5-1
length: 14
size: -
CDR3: CASSHSDRRDTQYF
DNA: TGCGCCAGCAGCCATTCGGACAGAAGAGATACGCAGTATTTT